This paragraph covers one T cell receptor (beta chain) sequence. Which antigen it targets is not known. There are no base qualities to consult, and no much larger clone falls within one base. The cohort was made up of roughly 670 healthy bone marrow donors. Cohort members were all nominally healthy when sampled, although unrecorded immune exposures were likely present. Of the approximately 700 cohort members, around 280 had positive CMV serostatus and 350 to 450 had negative CMV serostatus, and CMV serostatus was not recorded for the donor. Each donor provided a peripheral blood sample, and peripheral blood mononuclear cells were used for TCR beta sequencing. Genomic DNA extraction from the blood cell samples was performed with the Qiagen DNeasy Blood Extraction Kit. The sample comes from a study of cytomegalovirus exposure and HLA in healthy donors (TCRdb year 2017). Context from the whole study: According to an earlier analysis of 587 of the donors, roughly 180 million T cells yielded 95 million to 140 million unique TCR beta sequences and about 300 Gb of sequence data. Across approximately 420 genotyped donors of the cohort, an average of roughly 200,000 unique TCR beta nucleotide sequences per donor were sequenced, and roughly a sixth of those sequences were non-productive. The T cell repertoires of 550 to 850 subjects were profiled by immunosequencing and related to cytomegalovirus serostatus. The aim of the study was to test whether cataloging public T cell receptors could identify signatures of past pathogen exposure. An early release that covered about 600 HLA-typed donors contained 300 to 350 gigabases of sequencing data and 70 million to 100 million unique TCR sequences. In addition to the first cohort of 666 subjects, a separate validation cohort of about 120 different subjects was used. Among the approximately 400 genotyped donors, roughly 80% belonged to the genetic ancestry cluster associated with self-reported Caucasian donors. In a later genetic analysis, genome-wide SNP genotypes for about three fifths of the roughly 670 donors were used, and that subset was treated as a discovery cohort. The study combined high-throughput TCR immunosequencing, statistical association of individual TCRs with disease status, and machine learning to predict cytomegalovirus infection status. The number of donors typed differed by locus, with roughly 629-640 for A, B, C, DRB1 and DQB1, over 500 for DQA1, nearly 610 for DPA1, and some 470 for DPB1. About five DR-DQ haplotypes were treated as single units for association and clustering because of strong linkage in the cohort. In an earlier analysis of more than 550 of the donors, high-throughput TCR beta sequencing was used to judge whether each TCR beta V gene segment behaved as functional or pseudogenic. Class I and class II HLA loci were covered by the typing at four-digit resolution. A later analysis re-examined previously published TCR beta repertoires from hundreds of donors and added high-resolution HLA genotyping to investigate patterns of TCR occurrence. Rather than using new phenotypic data, the later analysis identified candidate immune exposures from TCR beta sequences and from how often those sequences occurred across donors. Donor age, sex, ethnicity and CMV serostatus were compiled together with the repertoire data. All discovery cohort repertoires had been generated using a single sequencing platform. Broad study findings and their caveats: Because counts were too low, roughly 17 rarely observed V segments, including chromosome 9 orphons, were left out of the earlier analysis of several hundred of the donors. According to a later analysis, parvovirus B19, influenza, CMV and Epstein-Barr virus appeared linked to several top co-occurrence clusters. Sequencing depth was assumed to be roughly uniform across donors in the presence/absence analyses, though that assumption may not hold. Compared with equally common non-associated chains, HLA-associated TCR beta chains in a later analysis were more clonally expanded and had lower generation probabilities. In both the original and validation cohorts, the classifier was reported to diagnose cytomegalovirus status with high specificity and sensitivity. The authors suggested that the approach could potentially be generalized to other disease states and immunological phenotypes. In a later analysis, some 17,000 TCR beta sequences were associated with specific HLA alleles at a false discovery rate of 0.05. A further reported finding was that TCR beta sequences accurately predicted the HLA-A and HLA-B alleles for most subjects in the first cohort. A total of fewer than 200 TCR beta chains were listed by the study as associated with cytomegalovirus. When HLA alleles, especially DR and DQ, strongly co-occurred, TCR associations were difficult to assign to individual alleles. Because HLA typing was unavailable for some donors at each locus, only the typed subset was used in association tests. Linkage disequilibrium might explain the correlated functional status among segregating V segments, but an unknown experimental factor could not be ruled out. Three of the identified cytomegalovirus-associated TCR beta chains were confirmed in vitro to be specific for cytomegalovirus antigens. According to a later genetic analysis, donors in an Asian-associated ancestry cluster had fewer N-insertions in productive TCRs than the approximately 630-donor mean. A cluster of highly shared sequence variants was judged likely to be a technical artifact of the sequencing pipeline. Some IMGT-functional V segments, including TRBV6-2 and TRBV6-3, could not be told apart with the 87-base-pair reads, so those segments were excluded. Broadly in line with IMGT annotations, most TCR beta V segments showed up in productive rearrangements about 87% or about 30% of the time in an earlier analysis of 587 of the donors. Across donors, most TCR sequences were observed very rarely, whereas some public TCRs were present in many individuals. Immune exposure information for the cohort was limited to CMV serostatus. In a later genetic analysis, a missense DCLRE1C variant was associated with V-gene and J-gene trimming of TCR beta chains, and the association was replicated in an independent cohort. According to a later analysis, most CMV-associated TCR beta chains appeared to be HLA-restricted, and the HLA associations seemed to be driven largely by CMV exposure. A later analysis found that TCR association rates varied across HLA loci, with DRB1 alleles showing the most associated TCRs and HLA-C alleles the fewest. This cohort had only TCR beta chains sequenced, and the lack of alpha or paired-chain data limited which features could be detected.

The CDR3 goes from the cysteine to the phenylalanine over 16 residues. CDR3 DNA is the only sequence kept; it has 48 bases, read in frame from the first base. From a lookup of the germline V gene (reference sequence), CDR1 and CDR2 are SGHNT and YYREEE. The germline ends are 17 bases apart after V is trimmed by 0 bases and J by 4 bases. The receptor library was made with the immunoSEQ multiplex PCR assay. For the multiplex PCR, a mixture combining 60 forward primers for TCR Vbeta segments and 13 reverse primers for TCR Jbeta segments was used. A multiplex PCR assay on genomic DNA amplified the CDR3 region of rearranged TCR beta genes. On the Illumina HiSeq System, the amplified TCR beta libraries were sequenced as 87-base-pair reads. The authors' pipeline ran thus. A later analysis counted approximately 74 million unique TCR beta chains across the approximately 700 repertoires, and approximately 11 million of these chains were shared by at least two donors. To remove PCR and sequencing errors, raw reads were error-corrected and collapsed into unique sequences using a nearest-neighbor algorithm that merged closely related sequences. To assign V, D and J gene segments, CDR3 sequences were aligned to IMGT reference sequences. For a sequence to be retained, a match of at least six nucleotides was required to both a V gene segment and a J gene segment. A rearrangement counted as productive if the CDR3 had no stop codons and remained in frame with V and J, and every other rearrangement counted as non-productive. CDR3 was defined by IMGT convention, running from the second conserved V-encoded cysteine to the conserved J-encoded phenylalanine. Sequences without an unambiguous match to a single V gene segment were excluded from the earlier analysis of 500 to 700 of the donors. An earlier analysis of over 450 of the donors classified V segments as functional when productive rearrangements were above 56.7% and as segregating when the standard deviation between donors was above 5%. A statistical classification framework was built to diagnose cytomegalovirus status from the catalog of TCR beta chain sequences. In a later analysis, V and J genes were assigned by comparing TCR nucleotide sequences against IMGT/GENE-DB human TR gene sequences. A later analysis assigned CDR3 sequences and most-parsimonious VDJ recombination scenarios with the TCRdist pipeline. In a later analysis, each TCR beta chain was defined by its CDR3 amino acid sequence together with its V-gene family, and reads without a unique V-gene family were excluded. A later analysis removed several hundred highly shared, low-generation-probability nucleotide sequences to deal with suspected cross-contamination and a sequencing artifact. In a later analysis, a clonal expansion index was calculated for each public chain from normalized within-repertoire ranks of inferred template counts. Generation probabilities in a later analysis came from a VDJ recombination model fitted to out-of-frame rearrangements, and those results were checked against IGoR. A later analysis scored TCR-TCR, TCR-HLA and TCR-CMV co-occurrence with hypergeometric tests, applying a repertoire-size bias correction to TCR pairs. To estimate false discovery rates, a later analysis permuted the HLA or CMV assignments 20 times. In a later analysis, co-occurring TCRs were grouped with DBSCAN, and TCRdist sequence similarity was added when clustering was performed within HLA-allele-positive subsets. Co-occurrence clustering excluded repertoires with fewer than 30,000 or more than 120,000 public chains, plus five with anomalous nucleotide sharing. The table comes from immuneACCESS by way of TCRdb, which keeps in-frame sequences with V and J called. Part of the clones is missing from these tables; in studies checked, under half for an unresolved V gene and the rest for unknown reasons. The D gene and trimming were derived from the DNA, and the V and J assignments and clone size from that table. The sample includes 250,000 or so clones, with more than 75% observed a single time. The ten most abundant clones make up over 1% of the sample.

In this chain, TRBV5-4 is recombined with TRBJ2-7, and the D gene may be TRBD2, 6 bases matching. This sequence was found in a human donor in good health. Sequences were obtained from PBMCs. This receptor carries the CDR3 CASSLDRPTSGYEQYF. At the DNA level, the sequence is TGTGCCAGCAGCTTGGACAGGCCCACAAGCGGGTACGAGCAGTACTTC.